Below, one T cell receptor (beta chain) is given with its context. Its antigen is currently unknown. The protocol was immunoSEQ multiplex PCR, while the TCRdb copy is restricted to in-frame clones and leaves out a portion. The table includes around 120,000 clones, around 88% detected once. The sample originates from a study of cytomegalovirus exposure and HLA in healthy donors. The V end was cut by 0 bases, the J end by 16 bases, with 10 bases between. The germline V gene has CDR1 DFQATT and CDR2 SNEGSKA (reference sequence). The CDR3 sequence is 11 residues long. Study-wide results and caveats: Confirmation was obtained in vitro that three CMV-associated chains are specific for CMV antigens. In a later analysis, first-cohort TCR clusters were found to tend to co-occur in the approximately 120 validation repertoires. A classifier reportedly called cytomegalovirus status with high sensitivity and specificity.

Separate from the 666-subject first cohort was the 120-subject validation cohort, to which the donors belonged. The chain joins TRBV20-1 to TRBJ1-6; no reliable D call. Sequencing was done on a sample of PBMCs. This clonotype was sampled from a man aged 18 to 29 in good health and CMV-seronegative. The CDR3 spells CSAREGEGLHF. The CDR3 nucleotides are TGCAGTGCTAGAGAAGGAGAAGGACTCCACTTT.